This T cell receptor beta chain emerged from a study of blood T cell repertoires in COVID-19. As for the study in general: From the United States, Italy and Spain came samples of acute and convalescent COVID-19. In each case, the material was cDNA or gDNA derived from T cells, B-cell-depleted T cells, or PBMCs.

In the study's own analysis: For nucleated cells, counts were estimated from reference gene primer amplification. Repertoires were generated with immunoSEQ multiplex PCR, while TCRdb's copy carries only in-frame clones and drops some. The V and J calls and clone size are taken from that table; D and trimming were inferred from the DNA. The table includes about 140,000 clones, about three quarters detected once. The receptor was derived from a woman aged 80 or older with active or convalescent COVID-19. Sequenced: peripheral blood.

Here the CDR3 DNA reads TGTGCCAGTAGTCTACAGGGTTCCGGGGAGCTGTTTTTT. Translated: CASSLQGSGELFF. V usage is TRBV19 and J usage is TRBJ2-2; weak D call: TRBD1 (6 bases). CDR1 and CDR2 (germline): LNHDA, SQIVND (reference sequence). This CDR3 has 13 residues. Trimming shortened V by 5 bases and J by 6 bases, and 10 bases separated the two germline ends.